This section outlines one T cell receptor (beta chain) sequence together with its context. The CDR3 extends over 12 amino acids. CDR1 and CDR2 from the germline V gene are SQVTM and ANQGSEA. V was pared by 4 bases and J by 7 bases, with 13 bases between. This sample stems from a study of control samples from healthy donors and cancer patients. TCRdb's table, derived via immunoSEQ multiplex PCR, lists solely in-frame clones and lacks some. The sample has some 130,000 clones; 90% are singletons. What was sequenced was blood. The source of this sequence is a man between 40 and 49 years old in good health. The V and J genes are TRBV29-1 and TRBJ1-2; D is uncertain. The CDR3 DNA sequence: TGCAGCGTTGCCGAGGCTGATCCTGGCTACACCTTC. Translated: CSVAEADPGYTF. The whole variable domain, remainder taken from reference TRBV29-1 and TRBJ1-2, is SAVISQKPSRDICQRGTSLTIQCQVDSQVTMMFWYRQQPGQSLTLIATANQGSEATYESGFVIDKFPISRPNLTFSTLTVSNMSPEDSSIYLCSVAEADPGYTFGSGTRLTVV.